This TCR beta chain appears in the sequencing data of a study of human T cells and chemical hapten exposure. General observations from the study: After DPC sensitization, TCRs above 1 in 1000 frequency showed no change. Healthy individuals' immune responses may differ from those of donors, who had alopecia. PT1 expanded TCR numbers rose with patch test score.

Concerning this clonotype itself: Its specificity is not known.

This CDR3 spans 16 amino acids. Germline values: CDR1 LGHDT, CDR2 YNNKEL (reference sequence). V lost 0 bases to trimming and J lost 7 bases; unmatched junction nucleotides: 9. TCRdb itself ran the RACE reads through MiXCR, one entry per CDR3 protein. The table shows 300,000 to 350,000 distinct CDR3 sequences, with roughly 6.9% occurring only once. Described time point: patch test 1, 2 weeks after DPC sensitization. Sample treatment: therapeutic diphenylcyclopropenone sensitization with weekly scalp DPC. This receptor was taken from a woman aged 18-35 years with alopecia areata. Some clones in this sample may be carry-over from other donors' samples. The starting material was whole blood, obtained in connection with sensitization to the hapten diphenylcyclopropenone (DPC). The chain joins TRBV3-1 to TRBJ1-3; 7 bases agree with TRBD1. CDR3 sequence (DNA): TGTGCCAGCAGCCAAGAAGGGGATCAGGGGGGTAACACCATATATTTT. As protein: CASSQEGDQGGNTIYF.